What follows are 22 T cell receptor beta chains derived from one specimen sequenced in a study of CD8 T cells in ankylosing spondylitis listed by TCRdb under 2017. Libraries were constructed by 5' RACE. The listed sequencing device is Illumina HiSeq 2500. Using fastp at Q25 and MiXCR, TCRdb reprocessed the public reads and kept productive beta chains. Each entry is one CDR3 protein sequence, shown with its most common DNA and genes. This sample comprises roughly 240,000 distinct CDR3 sequences, approximately 7.6% of them detected only once. Clones ranked in the top ten supply roughly 4.9% of the sample. The sample taken for sequencing was blood, either unsorted or a sorted T cell fraction (not recorded which). The receptors stem from a female donor with ankylosing spondylitis or in good health (not recorded which).

This clonotype has a count of ten or more. The chain recombines TRBV20-1 with TRBJ2-1; D not resolved. Germline loops: CDR1 DFQATT, CDR2 SNEGSKA (reference sequence). The V and J ends lost 0 bases and 4 bases respectively, with 13 bases between them. The length of the CDR3 is 15 residues. CDR3 sequence: CSARDPSRSYNEQFF. CDR3 nucleotides: TGCAGTGCTAGAGATCCCTCGAGGTCTTACAATGAGCAGTTCTTC.

This clonotype was seen ten or more times. The V call is TRBV20-1, the J call TRBJ2-1, with 14 bases that match TRBD2. Germline V gives CDR1 DFQATT, CDR2 SNEGSKA (reference sequence). There are 16 residues in the CDR3. Unmatched junction bases numbered 14, after V lost 7 bases and J lost 9 bases. DNA of the CDR3: TGCAGTGTTAAACGAGCCGGGACTAGCGGGAGCGGTGAGCAGTTCTTC. Its translation is CSVKRAGTSGSGEQFF.

This sequence joins TRBV5-5 and TRBJ1-2, with D unresolved. Germline-derived CDR1 and CDR2 are SGHKS and YYEKEE (reference sequence). The CDR3 contains 15 residues. The V and J ends lost 4 bases and 1 base respectively, with 14 bases between them. The CDR3 DNA sequence: TGTGCCAGCAGCCCTTCCAGGTCCCTTAACTATGGCTACACCTTC. It specifies CASSPSRSLNYGYTF.

This clonotype was recorded many times. The chain recombines TRBV6-1 with TRBJ2-5; tentatively, D is TRBD2 (7 bases). This CDR3 spans 14 amino acids. V lost 6 bases, J lost 2 bases, and 13 bases lay in between. The germline CDR1 and CDR2 sequences are MNHNS and SASEGT. Here the CDR3 DNA reads TGTGCCAGCAGAGAGGGGGGGGAACAAGAGACCCAGTACTTC. Translating gives CASREGGEQETQYF.

This clonotype came up many times. The chain uses TRBV6-4 and TRBJ2-1; 13 nucleotides align to TRBD2. CDR1 and CDR2 from the germline V gene are MRHNA and SNTAGT. The CDR3 spans 15 residues. The junction had 8 bases not matched to a gene; V was cut back by 5 bases and J by 10 bases. This CDR3 is CASSTTSGRAVEQFF. CDR3 nucleotides: TGTGCCAGCAGTACCACTAGCGGGAGGGCCGTAGAGCAGTTCTTC.

This clonotype was counted at least ten times. This sequence joins TRBV12-3 or TRBV12-4 and TRBJ1-1; D gene ambiguous. Trimming cost V 7 bases and J 6 bases, with 18 bases left between them. The CDR3 has 14 residues. In nucleotides, the CDR3 is TGTGCCAGCACAACGAATTTGGGTGTTTCTGAAGCTTTCTTT. Translating it yields CASTTNLGVSEAFF.

The rearrangement links TRBV7-2 to TRBJ1-4, with unresolved D. The germline V and J ends were trimmed by 0 bases and 14 bases, with 10 bases remaining between them. Germline V gives CDR1 SGHTA, CDR2 FQGNSA. CDR3 length: 12 residues. As DNA, the CDR3 is TGTGCCAGCAGCTTAGCCCCGGGTAAGCTGTTTTTT. Amino acid sequence: CASSLAPGKLFF.

This clonotype was seen ten or more times. The rearrangement joins TRBV7-2 to TRBJ2-2; perhaps TRBD2 as D (6 bases). The CDR3 is made up of 15 amino acids. Germline V gene lookup returns CDR1 SGHTA and CDR2 FQGNSA. With 3 bases removed from V and 0 bases from J, the gap between germline ends came to 8 bases. CDR3 sequence (DNA): TGTGCCAGCAGCTTTAGACTAGCGAACACCGGGGAGCTGTTTTTT. Translating gives CASSFRLANTGELFF.

This clonotype was observed many times. The rearrangement uses TRBV7-2 and TRBJ1-2, with D possibly matching TRBD1 (6 bases). Germline lookup yields CDR1 SGHTA and CDR2 FQGNSA. The CDR3 is 13 residues long. Trimming shortened V by 1 base and J by 6 bases, and 9 bases separated the two germline ends. CDR3 loop: CASSLGGGNGYTF. For the CDR3, the DNA is TGTGCCAGCAGCTTAGGAGGGGGTAATGGCTACACCTTC.

The table lists this clonotype with many counts. This rearrangement joins TRBV4-3 to TRBJ2-1; D possibly uses TRBD1 or TRBD2 (5 bases each). V gave up 0 bases and J gave up 9 bases, with 12 bases separating them. The germline gives CDR1 LGHNA, CDR2 YSLEER. This CDR3 comprises 14 residues. DNA of the CDR3: TGCGCCAGCAGCCAAGATACCGGGGCGGGTGAGCAGTTCTTC. It yields the protein CASSQDTGAGEQFF.

This clonotype was observed many times. The chain recombines TRBV29-1 with TRBJ2-1; 8 bases agree with TRBD1. Germline V gene sequence: CDR1 SQVTM, CDR2 ANQGSEA. The CDR3 sequence is 12 residues long. J gave up 8 bases and V 0 bases, and 0 bases lay outside the gene matches. The CDR3 reads CSVEEDRDEQFF. For the CDR3, the DNA is TGCAGCGTTGAAGAGGACAGGGATGAGCAGTTCTTC.

This clonotype showed up many times. CDR3 coding DNA: TGCAGTGCTACAGCTGACACCGGGGAGCTGTTTTTT. Residues: CSATADTGELFF. The chain uses TRBV20-1 and TRBJ2-2; D ambiguous. V gave up 4 bases and J gave up 3 bases, with 6 bases separating them. In germline, CDR1 is DFQATT, CDR2 SNEGSKA (reference sequence). The CDR3 runs 12 residues.

The chain couples TRBV9 to TRBJ2-7; D possibly uses TRBD1 or TRBD2 (6 bases each). Germline V gene data show CDR1 as SGDLS and CDR2 as YYNGEE. The V and J ends lost 0 bases and 4 bases respectively, with 14 bases between them. The CDR3 loop spans 15 amino acids. The CDR3: CASSVAHGGSYEQYF. The DNA of the CDR3 is TGTGCCAGCAGCGTAGCTCACGGGGGCTCGTACGAGCAGTACTTC.

This clonotype has more than one count but fewer than ten. This rearrangement joins TRBV7-2 to TRBJ1-5, with D perhaps matching TRBD1 (5 bases). V was pared by 3 bases and J by 1 base, with 10 bases between. CDR1 SGHTA and CDR2 FQGNSA come from the germline V gene. The CDR3 runs 15 residues. CDR3 nucleotide sequence: TGTGCCAGCAGCTTTAACGGGGGGAGCAATCAGCCCCAGCATTTT. It specifies CASSFNGGSNQPQHF. Full variable domain (missing parts from reference TRBV7-2 and TRBJ1-5): GAGVSQSPSNKVTEKGKDVELRCDPISGHTALYWYRQSLGQGLEFLIYFQGNSAPDKSGLPSDRFSAERTGGSVSTLTIQRTQQEDSAVYLCASSFNGGSNQPQHFGDGTRLSIL.

At least ten counts were recorded for this clonotype. This sequence joins TRBV28 and TRBJ2-3; weak D call: TRBD2 (5 bases). Trimming stripped 3 bases from V and 7 bases from J, with 17 bases between. Germline V gene data show CDR1 as MDHEN and CDR2 as SYDVKM. The CDR3 totals 15 residues. In nucleotides, the CDR3 is TGTGCCAGCAGTTTGTCGGACTTTCGATTAAATACGCAGTATTTT. It is translated as CASSLSDFRLNTQYF.

The sample holds a few counts of this clonotype. A much larger clonotype is one base distant, so this may be a read error. This chain links TRBV20-1 with TRBJ2-1, with TRBD2 matching 11 bases. This CDR3 comprises 18 residues. Germline CDR1 DFQATT, CDR2 SNEGSKA (reference sequence). DNA of the CDR3: TGCTGTGCTAGAGCGATAGCGGGAGGGACGGGCTCCTACAATGAGCAGTTCTTC. This translates into CCARAIAGGTGSYNEQFF.

Remarks on this clonotype: Just one base apart from a much larger clone, this may be a read error. V and J are TRBV12-3 or TRBV12-4 and TRBJ2-7; the D is unclear. CDR3 size: 15 residues. As DNA, the CDR3 is TGTGCCAGCAGTTTTGGTCCCAGAAGCTCCTACGAGCAGCACTTC. Residues: CASSFGPRSSYEQHF.

This clonotype was seen many times. This chain joins TRBV12-3 or TRBV12-4 and TRBJ2-5; D is possibly TRBD2 (5 bases). V gave up 6 bases and J gave up 1 base, with 9 bases separating them. The CDR3 has 13 amino acids. This CDR3 is CASRTGIQETQYF. The CDR3 nucleotides read TGTGCCAGCAGGACGGGAATCCAAGAGACCCAGTACTTC.

In its sample, this clonotype was seen many times. The rearrangement links TRBV14 to TRBJ2-7; no definite D call. Trimming removed 2 bases at V and 6 bases at J, with 11 bases between. The CDR3 totals 13 residues. Germline lookup yields CDR1 SGHDN and CDR2 FVKESK. This chain's CDR3 is CASSQFKGSEQYF. CDR3 coding DNA: TGTGCCAGCAGCCAATTCAAGGGAAGCGAGCAGTACTTC.

This clonotype was seen repeatedly, ten times or more. This sequence joins TRBV6-5 and TRBJ2-3, with unresolved D. The length of the CDR3 is 14 residues. Germline V gene data show CDR1 as MNHEY and CDR2 as SVGAGI. V dropped 2 bases and J dropped 6 bases, with 12 bases sitting between them. The CDR3 coding sequence is TGTGCCAGCAGTTACAGGCAGCGATGGGATACGCAGTATTTT. It is translated as CASSYRQRWDTQYF.

Many counts were recorded for this clonotype. The chain employs TRBV27 and TRBJ2-1; 8 nucleotides line up with TRBD2. Germline-derived CDR1 and CDR2 are MNHEY and SMNVEV (reference sequence). V trimming: 4 bases; J trimming: 3 bases; junction bases outside the gene matches: 5. The CDR3 sequence is 15 residues long. CDR3 amino acids: CASSSGGISYNEQFF. DNA for the CDR3: TGTGCCAGCAGTTCGGGGGGGATCAGCTACAATGAGCAGTTCTTC.

Worth noting for this clonotype: This could be a read error, since a much larger clone is one nucleotide away. This sequence joins TRBV18 and TRBJ1-1, with D perhaps TRBD1 (6 bases). Looked up from germline, CDR1 is KGHSH and CDR2 is LQKENI. Trimming pared 5 bases from V and 6 bases from J, leaving 16 bases between. The CDR3 spans 14 residues. The CDR3 DNA is TGTGCCAGCTCAACCACCAGGGGAAACGCTGAAGCTTTCTTT. It specifies CASSTTRGNAEAFF.